The 17 T cell receptor beta chains below come from one sample, sequenced in a study of shared clonotypes between healthy human individuals. Profiling relied on immunoSEQ multiplex PCR, and the TCRdb table lists in-frame clones only, not all of them. This sample has a few hundred thousand clones, with about 96% found just once. Sequencing was done on a sample of naive CD4+ T cells sorted from blood. Subset noted: CD45RA+ positively selected. The source is a woman between 25 and 40 years old in good health.

The rearrangement uses TRBV10-1 and TRBJ2-1; TRBD1 matches 8 bases. V trimming: 6 bases; J trimming: 5 bases; junction bases outside the gene matches: 6. Germline CDR1 is WNHNN and CDR2 is SYGVQD (reference sequence). The CDR3 runs 14 residues. The CDR3 sequence: CASRLGQGDNEQFF. CDR3 nucleotide sequence: TGCGCCAGCAGACTCGGACAGGGTGACAATGAGCAGTTCTTC.

The chain uses TRBV5-1 and TRBJ2-1; D uncertain. Germline V gene data show CDR1 as SGHRS and CDR2 as YFSETQ. This CDR3 spans 15 amino acids. Trimming took off 4 bases at V and 2 bases at J, with 13 bases between the two ends. CDR3 amino acids: CASSVNGGTYNEQFF. CDR3 sequence (DNA): TGCGCCAGCAGCGTTAACGGCGGAACCTACAATGAGCAGTTCTTC. Full variable domain (rest looked up from reference TRBV5-1 and TRBJ2-1): KAGVTQTPRYLIKTRGQQVTLSCSPISGHRSVSWYQQTPGQGLQFLFEYFSETQRNKGNFPGRFSGRQFSNSRSEMNVSTLELGDSALYLCASSVNGGTYNEQFFGPGTRLTVL.

The chain couples TRBV2 to TRBJ1-5, with D possibly matching TRBD1 (5 bases). The CDR3 totals 15 residues. V was clipped by 8 bases and J by 9 bases, with 23 bases between them. Germline V gene sequence: CDR1 SNHLY, CDR2 FYNNEI. Here the CDR3 reads CASYPGGVPRGPQHF. In nucleotides, the CDR3 is TGTGCCAGCTACCCCGGAGGGGTTCCCCGGGGGCCCCAGCATTTT.

The chain carries TRBV6-5 and TRBJ1-1; D unclear. The CDR3 is 12 amino acids. Germline lookup yields CDR1 MNHEY and CDR2 SVGAGI. V lost 8 bases and J 4 bases, leaving 11 bases between the germline ends. CDR3 sequence: CASHTLGTEAFF. In DNA form, the CDR3 reads TGTGCCAGCCATACCTTGGGCACTGAAGCTTTCTTT.

The J gene is TRBJ1-5, the V gene TRBV27; 7 bases fit TRBD1. The V and J ends lost 8 bases and 3 bases, in that order; junction bases with no gene match: 7. Germline assignment: CDR1 MNHEY and CDR2 SMNVEV (reference sequence). The CDR3 extends over 14 amino acids. DNA of the CDR3: TGTGCCAGCCGGGCCAGGGGGTACAATCAGCCCCAGCATTTT. It specifies CASRARGYNQPQHF.

The chain employs TRBV6-5 and TRBJ2-5; TRBD1 might be the D (5 bases). V lost 6 bases and J lost 5, with 16 bases in between. Germline-derived CDR1 and CDR2 are MNHEY and SVGAGI. The length of the CDR3 is 14 residues. The CDR3 coding sequence is TGTGCCAGCAGCGTTACGTGGGGCGATGAGACCCAGTACTTC. This sequence encodes CASSVTWGDETQYF.

This chain joins TRBV6-1 and TRBJ1-2; D is undetermined. Trimming removed 11 bases from V and 5 bases from J, with 15 bases in between. This CDR3 has 12 residues. Germline V gene sequence: CDR1 MNHNS, CDR2 SASEGT. For the CDR3, the DNA is TGTGCCCTCGAAGGAGTTCGGTATGGCTACACCTTC. It specifies CALEGVRYGYTF.

The V call is TRBV11-2, the J call TRBJ2-1, with D tentatively TRBD2 (7 bases). The germline gives CDR1 SGHAT, CDR2 FQNNGV. The V and J ends lost 10 bases and 10 bases respectively, with 23 bases between them. The CDR3 loop spans 14 amino acids. The CDR3 DNA sequence: TGTGCCACCGGGAGGAGGGGGGGACTACCCGAGCAGTTCTTC. Protein product: CATGRRGGLPEQFF. Drawing the rest from reference TRBV11-2 and TRBJ2-1, the complete variable domain is EAGVAQSPRYKIIEKRQSVAFWCNPISGHATLYWYQQILGQGPKLLIQFQNNGVVDDSQLPKDRFSAERLKGVDSTLKIQPAKLEDSAVYLCATGRRGGLPEQFFGPGTRLTVL.

The chain carries TRBV2 and TRBJ2-1, with TRBD1 matching 9 bases. Per germline, CDR1 SNHLY and CDR2 FYNNEI. This CDR3 is 15 amino acids long. Unmatched junction bases numbered 6, after V lost 7 bases and J lost 2 bases. The CDR3 DNA follows: TGTGCCAGCAACCTGGACAGGGGAACCTACAATGAGCAGTTCTTC. Its protein is CASNLDRGTYNEQFF.

In its sample, this clone was seen once. V is TRBV10-3 and J is TRBJ2-6; possible D gene TRBD1, 5 bases. The CDR3 runs 17 residues. Per the germline V gene, CDR1 is ENHRY and CDR2 is SYGVKD. Trimming shortened V by 0 bases and J by 0 bases, and 9 bases separated the two germline ends. The CDR3 region has the DNA TGTGCCATCAGTGAGTCCAGGGCGTACTCTGGGGCCAACGTCCTGACTTTC. It encodes CAISESRAYSGANVLTF.

This clone was observed a single time. The CDR3 protein is CASSTTSGSSYEQYF. The CDR3 nucleotides read TGTGCCAGCAGCACCACTAGCGGGAGCTCCTACGAGCAGTACTTC. This sequence joins TRBV7-2 and TRBJ2-7, with 11 bases matching TRBD2. The V gene end was trimmed by 5 bases and the J gene end by 0 bases; junction bases not matched to a gene: 3. This CDR3 comprises 15 residues. CDR1 is SGHTA and CDR2 is FQGNSA in the germline V gene.

The chain couples TRBV23-1 to TRBJ2-1, with TRBD2 matching over 8 bases. TRBV23-1 is noted as an ORF with a role that remains uncertain. The junction had 13 bases not matched to a gene; V was cut back by 2 bases and J by 4 bases. CDR3 length: 18 amino acids. CDR3 coding DNA: TGCGCCAGCAGTCAACGCGACCTCTTGGGACTAGGATACAATGAGCAGTTCTTC. Translated, it gives CASSQRDLLGLGYNEQFF.

This chain joins TRBV6-5 and TRBJ1-1; no reliable D call. The V end was cut by 7 bases, the J end by 2 bases, with 11 bases between. CDR3 size: 13 residues. Per the germline V gene, CDR1 is MNHEY and CDR2 is SVGAGI. In nucleotides, the CDR3 is TGTGCCAGCACCCGCGGCATCAACACTGAAGCTTTCTTT. This sequence encodes CASTRGINTEAFF.

This chain uses TRBV2 with TRBJ1-1; TRBD1 matches 10 bases. The CDR3 runs 13 residues. Trimming at V came to 7 bases and at J to 8 bases, leaving 7 bases not matched to a gene. Germline CDR1 is SNHLY and CDR2 is FYNNEI. DNA of the CDR3: TGTGCCAGCACTCCGGACAGGGGGGGCGAAGCTTTCTTT. This translates into CASTPDRGGEAFF.

This chain uses TRBV28 with TRBJ1-1; D remains ambiguous. V lost 2 bases and J lost 3, with 13 bases in between. The CDR3 spans 15 residues. Looked up from germline, CDR1 is MDHEN and CDR2 is SYDVKM. CDR3 amino acids: CASSLEYEAHTEAFF. The CDR3 nucleotides read TGTGCCAGCAGTTTAGAATACGAGGCCCACACTGAAGCTTTCTTT. The full variable domain, with the rest looked up from reference TRBV28 and TRBJ1-1, is DVKVTQSSRYLVKRTGEKVFLECVQDMDHENMFWYRQDPGLGLRLIYFSYDVKMKEKGDIPEGYSVSREKKERFSLILESASTNQTSMYLCASSLEYEAHTEAFFGQGTRLTVV.

J is TRBJ2-7 and V is TRBV4-1; D may correspond to TRBD1 or TRBD2 (6 bases each). CDR3 length: 15 amino acids. Trimming left V 4 bases short and J 0 bases short, with 13 bases between. Germline assignment: CDR1 MGHRA and CDR2 YSYEKL. The CDR3 DNA follows: TGCGCCAGCAGCCGCGGGGACACCGTCTCCTACGAGCAGTACTTC. Protein product: CASSRGDTVSYEQYF.

The chain employs TRBV6-6 and TRBJ2-3, with D perhaps given as TRBD1 or TRBD2 (6 bases each). V lost 6 bases, J lost 4 bases, and 8 bases lay in between. The CDR3 consists of 12 residues. Germline V CDR1 and CDR2: MNHNY, SVGAGI (reference sequence). This CDR3 reads CASRGGPDTQYF. CDR3 sequence (DNA): TGTGCCAGCAGGGGGGGCCCAGATACGCAGTATTTT.